Detailed here is one TCR beta chain. Its target antigen remains unknown. Base qualities were left out, and no much larger clone turns up one base away. The data are from a study of spatial heterogeneity in lung cancer (dated by TCRdb to the late 2010s). Some background on the complete study: More beta-chain than alpha-chain transcripts were consistently detected, likely reflecting higher beta-chain transcript abundance. In the raw uncorrected reads, each unique combination of TCR and UMI appeared on average more than ten times. In non-small cell lung cancer, the study made a quantitative comparison of TCR alpha and beta repertoires among multiple tumor regions, matched nontumor lung and blood. The study linked features of the TCR repertoire to counts of nonsynonymous mutations, which were determined by whole-exome sequencing of tumor tissue. Both alpha and beta chains were TCR-sequenced in samples taken at surgery, namely 220 tumor regions, 62 to 70 matched nontumor lung samples and 56 PBMC samples. The research as a whole found: Ubiquitous expanded tumor TCRs were found in blood more often at tumor resection than at routine follow-up. Additional single-cell paired TCR alpha and beta sequencing was considered necessary to confirm, at a functional level, the hypothesis that regional TCRs recognize regional mutations.

The library was built by means of 5' RACE. These reads were obtained on a NextSeq 500. The TCR library protocol attached a unique molecular identifier to each TCR cDNA molecule to allow correction of PCR and sequencing errors. The original methods were these. TCR identification, UMI-based error correction and CDR3 extraction were performed with Decombinator tools. TCRs above a frequency of 2 per 1,000, corresponding to the top 1% of the tumor frequency distribution, were defined as expanded. Renyi diversity was computed with the R vegan package after each repertoire had been subsampled 100 times to 5,000 TCRs. CDR3 similarity networks were built from amino acid triplet string-kernel similarity, with CDR3s being connected when pairwise similarity was above 0.82. The public reads were reprocessed in TCRdb via fastp at Q25 and MiXCR, keeping in-frame beta chains. Every CDR3 protein is listed once, alongside the most common genes and DNA of its rows. For this entry, the V and J calls and clone size follow TCRdb and not the study's own pipeline. Counted in this sample were around 11,000 distinct CDR3 sequences; approximately 6.3% of them appeared once. Of the sample, roughly 28% falls within the top ten clones.

The germline V gene provides CDR1 MNHEY and CDR2 SVGEGT. Reading from cysteine to phenylalanine, the CDR3 counts 17 amino acids. Left in the record is the CDR3 DNA by itself, 51 bases read in frame from the first base. Unmatched junction bases come to 13, with V trimmed by 7 bases and J by 4 bases. Interpreted using the paper, the time point label stands for: sample taken at primary tumor resection. Samples were obtained from about 75 patients with early-stage, untreated non-small cell lung cancer from the lung TRACERx cohort. TCR sequencing used whole RNA extracted from tumor and nontumor lung tissue, or from cryopreserved PBMC samples, without cell sorting. Only patients with enough RNA available from two or more tumor regions were chosen for TCR sequencing.

This TCR was sampled from a male donor with early-stage non-small cell lung cancer. This chain joins TRBV6-2 or TRBV6-3 to TRBJ2-2, and TRBD1 aligns with 9 junction nucleotides. The sample in question was PBMCs, obtained at surgery. The nucleotides read TGTGCCAGCAACCTCTCACCGGGGACAGGGATCACCGGGGAGCTGTTTTTT. The translation is CASNLSPGTGITGELFF.